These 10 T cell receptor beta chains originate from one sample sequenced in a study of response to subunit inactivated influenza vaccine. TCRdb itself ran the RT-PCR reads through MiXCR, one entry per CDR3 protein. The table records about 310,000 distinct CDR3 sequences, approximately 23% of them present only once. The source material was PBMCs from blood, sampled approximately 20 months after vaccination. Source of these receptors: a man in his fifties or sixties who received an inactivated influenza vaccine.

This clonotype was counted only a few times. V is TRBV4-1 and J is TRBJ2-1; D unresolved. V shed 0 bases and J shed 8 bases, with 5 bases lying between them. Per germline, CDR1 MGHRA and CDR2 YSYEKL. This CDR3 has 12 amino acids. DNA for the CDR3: TGCGCCAGCAGCCAAGACCTGGATGAGCAGTTCTTC. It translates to CASSQDLDEQFF.

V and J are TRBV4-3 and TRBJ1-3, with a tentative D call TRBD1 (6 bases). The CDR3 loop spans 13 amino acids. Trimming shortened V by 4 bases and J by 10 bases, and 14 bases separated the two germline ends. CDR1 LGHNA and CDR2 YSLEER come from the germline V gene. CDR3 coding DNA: TGCGCCAGCAGCCGCCAGCCAGGGGATACCATATATTTT. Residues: CASSRQPGDTIYF.

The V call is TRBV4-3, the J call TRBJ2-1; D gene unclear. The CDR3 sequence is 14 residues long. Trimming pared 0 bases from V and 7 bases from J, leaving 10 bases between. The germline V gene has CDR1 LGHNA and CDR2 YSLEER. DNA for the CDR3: TGCGCCAGCAGCCAAGATTTGCACCCGAATGAGCAGTTCTTC. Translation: CASSQDLHPNEQFF.

DNA for the CDR3: TGTGCCAGCAGTTTCGTAGATCCGCAAGCAGGCGGCTACACCTTC. The encoded protein is CASSFVDPQAGGYTF. V usage is TRBV2 and J usage is TRBJ1-2; no definite D call. This CDR3 contains 15 residues. CDR1 and CDR2 from the germline V gene are SNHLY and FYNNEI. V lost 5 bases, J lost 8 bases, and 21 bases lay in between.

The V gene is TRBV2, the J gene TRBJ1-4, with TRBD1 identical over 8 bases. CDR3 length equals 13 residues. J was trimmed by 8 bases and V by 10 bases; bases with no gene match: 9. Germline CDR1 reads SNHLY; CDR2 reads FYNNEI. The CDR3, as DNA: TGTGCCACCACTCGGGACAGGCTCGAAAAACTGTTTTTT. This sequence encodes CATTRDRLEKLFF.

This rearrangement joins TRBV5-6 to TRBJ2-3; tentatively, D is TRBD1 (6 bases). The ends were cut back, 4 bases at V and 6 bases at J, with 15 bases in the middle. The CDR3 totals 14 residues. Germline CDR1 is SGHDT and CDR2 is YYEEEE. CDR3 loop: CASSLGTIVDTQYF. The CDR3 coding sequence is TGTGCCAGCAGCCTTGGGACAATAGTTGATACGCAGTATTTT.

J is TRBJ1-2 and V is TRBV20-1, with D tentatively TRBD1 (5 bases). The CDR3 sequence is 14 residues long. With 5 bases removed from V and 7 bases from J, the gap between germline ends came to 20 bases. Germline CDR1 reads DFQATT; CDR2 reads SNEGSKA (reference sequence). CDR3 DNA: TGCAGTGCTCGCGTGAGGGGTAGGGTTGGTGGCTACACCTTC. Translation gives CSARVRGRVGGYTF.

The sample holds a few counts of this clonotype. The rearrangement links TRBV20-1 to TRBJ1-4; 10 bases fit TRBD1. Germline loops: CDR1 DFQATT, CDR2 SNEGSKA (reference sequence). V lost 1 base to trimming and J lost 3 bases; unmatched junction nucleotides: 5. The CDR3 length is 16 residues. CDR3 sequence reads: CSARGQGAHANEKLFF. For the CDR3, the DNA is TGCAGTGCTAGAGGACAGGGGGCGCATGCTAATGAAAAACTGTTTTTT.

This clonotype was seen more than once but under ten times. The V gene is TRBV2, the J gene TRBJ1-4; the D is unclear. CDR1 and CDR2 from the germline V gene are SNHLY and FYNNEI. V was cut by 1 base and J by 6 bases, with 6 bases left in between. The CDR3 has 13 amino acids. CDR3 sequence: CASSEGSYEKLFF. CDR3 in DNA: TGTGCCAGCAGTGAAGGATCCTATGAAAAACTGTTTTTT.

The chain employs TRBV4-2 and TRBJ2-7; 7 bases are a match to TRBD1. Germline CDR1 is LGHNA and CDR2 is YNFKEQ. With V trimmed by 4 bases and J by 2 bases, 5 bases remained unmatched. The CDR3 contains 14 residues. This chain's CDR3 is CASSPYRGPYEQYF. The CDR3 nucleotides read TGTGCCAGCAGCCCGTACAGGGGTCCCTACGAGCAGTACTTC.